This record covers a single TCR beta chain. The antigen it binds to is not known. No much larger clone exists at a distance of one base, and base qualities are not known. CDR1 and CDR2, looked up from the germline V gene (reference sequence), are SEHNR and FQNEAQ. The cysteine opens and the phenylalanine closes a CDR3 of 12 amino acids. The CDR3 DNA has 36 bases and is translated from base 1. At the junction V is shortened by 6 bases and J by 9 bases, with 11 bases in between. This record comes from a study of control samples from healthy donors and cancer patients (dated by TCRdb to the early 2020s). The library came from the immunoSEQ multiplex PCR assay. TCRdb carries this immuneACCESS record with in-frame sequences only. Its versions omit some clonotypes, under half of them owing to an unresolved V gene in the studies checked, with the rest unexplained. Recorded for this sample are around 140,000 clones; 93% of them occurred a single time. The ten largest clones represent about 5.8% of the sample.

The TCR comes from a man between 18 and 35 years old in good health. This sequence uses TRBV7-9 and TRBJ2-2; the D segment cannot be called with confidence. Specimen: blood. The nucleotide sequence is given as TGTGCCAGCAGTTCACAACTCTGGGAGCTGTTTTTT. Translated, this is CASSSQLWELFF. Full variable domain (CDR3 extended with the reference TRBV7-9 and TRBJ2-2 proteins): DTGVSQNPRHKITKRGQNVTFRCDPISEHNRLYWYRQTLGQGPEFLTYFQNEAQLEKSRLLSDRFSAERPKGSFSTLEIQRTEQGDSAMYLCASSSQLWELFFGEGSRLTVL.